These 20 T cell receptor beta chains originate from one sample sequenced in a study of response to subunit inactivated influenza vaccine. TCRdb independently ran MiXCR on the RT-PCR reads; one entry per CDR3 protein. The sample has some 570,000 distinct CDR3 sequences, around 10% seen once. These same data were also listed under a study on T cells expressing NK-cell markers. From that second work: Beta-chain TCR cDNA was generated via 5'RACE template switching with UMIs.

This sample comprised PBMCs from blood, obtained on the day of vaccination. These receptors originate from a man aged 50 to 60 who received an inactivated influenza vaccine.

The V call is TRBV28, the J call TRBJ2-3, with 10 bases matching TRBD2. CDR1 and CDR2 (germline): MDHEN, SYDVKM. The CDR3 consists of 16 residues. The junction had 12 bases not matched to a gene; V was cut back by 4 bases and J by 8 bases. The CDR3 sequence: CASSSAGTSDLGTQYF. In DNA form, the CDR3 reads TGTGCCAGCAGTTCAGCCGGGACTAGCGATTTGGGTACGCAGTATTTT. The entire variable domain, with the rest obtained from reference TRBV28 and TRBJ2-3, is as follows: DVKVTQSSRYLVKRTGEKVFLECVQDMDHENMFWYRQDPGLGLRLIYFSYDVKMKEKGDIPEGYSVSREKKERFSLILESASTNQTSMYLCASSSAGTSDLGTQYFGPGTRLTVL.

The V gene is TRBV20-1, the J gene TRBJ1-5; no clear D. The CDR3 spans 14 residues. Germline V gene data show CDR1 as DFQATT and CDR2 as SNEGSKA (reference sequence). V dropped 3 bases and J dropped 2 bases, with 11 bases sitting between them. The CDR3 DNA reads as TGCAGTGCTAGCCCCCCAAGTGGCAATCAGCCCCAGCATTTT. Translating gives CSASPPSGNQPQHF.

This clonotype was recorded a few times. V and J are TRBV11-2 and TRBJ2-7, with TRBD2 identical over 12 bases. The V and J ends lost 0 bases and 6 bases, in that order; junction bases with no gene match: 3. The CDR3 runs to 15 residues. Germline CDR1 reads SGHAT; CDR2 reads FQNNGV. The DNA for the CDR3 is TGTGCCAGCAGCTTAGATAGACTAGCGGGGGCCGAGCAGTACTTC. Amino acid sequence: CASSLDRLAGAEQYF. Looking up the rest from reference TRBV11-2 and TRBJ2-7 gives the full variable domain: EAGVAQSPRYKIIEKRQSVAFWCNPISGHATLYWYQQILGQGPKLLIQFQNNGVVDDSQLPKDRFSAERLKGVDSTLKIQPAKLEDSAVYLCASSLDRLAGAEQYFGPGTRLTVT.

This clonotype has a handful of counts. This sequence joins TRBV28 and TRBJ2-7; D is possibly TRBD1 (6 bases). This CDR3 has 15 amino acids. The V and J ends lost 3 bases and 2 bases respectively, with 14 bases between them. Germline assignment: CDR1 MDHEN and CDR2 SYDVKM. CDR3 loop: CASSLPGTLTYEQYF. CDR3 DNA sequence: TGTGCCAGCAGTTTGCCCGGGACACTAACCTACGAGCAGTACTTC.

CDR3 DNA: TGCAGTGCTAGAGCCCCGGTTGGAACCAATGAGCAGTTCTTC. As protein: CSARAPVGTNEQFF. V usage is TRBV20-1 and J usage is TRBJ2-1, with D hard to call. Germline assignment: CDR1 DFQATT and CDR2 SNEGSKA (reference sequence). V was shortened by 1 base and J by 6 bases, with 13 bases between the two germline ends. CDR3 length: 14 residues.

The table lists this clonotype with a few counts. The J gene is TRBJ2-3, the V gene TRBV10-2, with D uncertain. The CDR3 sequence is 14 residues long. Trimming left V 4 bases short and J 1 base short, with 9 bases between. Germline CDR1 and CDR2: WSHSY and SAAADI. CDR3: CASSGVDRTDTQYF. The CDR3 DNA reads as TGCGCCAGCAGTGGAGTAGACCGCACAGATACGCAGTATTTT.

This clonotype has a handful of counts. The J gene is TRBJ1-1, the V gene TRBV7-2, with TRBD1 as a possible D gene (5 bases). V was shortened by 2 bases and J by 9 bases, with 13 bases between the two germline ends. The germline V gene has CDR1 SGHTA and CDR2 FQGNSA. This CDR3 spans 13 amino acids. This CDR3 is CASSLKDSVQAFF. CDR3 coding DNA: TGTGCCAGCAGCTTAAAAGACAGTGTTCAAGCTTTCTTT.

V gene TRBV5-1 combines with J gene TRBJ2-7, with D uncertain. Germline V gene sequence: CDR1 SGHRS, CDR2 YFSETQ. This CDR3 has 14 residues. The V gene lost 0 bases and the J gene lost 0 bases, with 7 bases spanning the gap. The CDR3 nucleotides are TGCGCCAGCAGCTTGGAGGCCTTCTCCTACGAGCAGTACTTC. Translated, it gives CASSLEAFSYEQYF.

The table lists this clonotype with a few counts. The chain employs TRBV4-1 and TRBJ1-5; D is uncertain. Germline V gene lookup returns CDR1 MGHRA and CDR2 YSYEKL. Trimming cost V 1 base and J 7 bases, with 8 bases left between them. The CDR3 runs to 13 residues. This CDR3 is CASSQGIRQPQHF. The DNA for the CDR3 is TGCGCCAGCAGCCAAGGAATTCGGCAGCCCCAGCATTTT.

This clonotype was counted a few times. The chain couples TRBV7-8 to TRBJ2-2; 10 bases are shared with TRBD2. The V segment lost 5 bases and the J segment 3 bases; nucleotides outside the gene matches: 9. The V gene's germline CDR1 is SGHVS and CDR2 FQNEAQ. CDR3 size: 17 residues. The CDR3 DNA reads TGTGCCAGCAGCGGCGCCAGCGGGGGGGCGTACACCGGGGAGCTGTTTTTT. Its protein is CASSGASGGAYTGELFF.

This rearrangement joins TRBV7-9 to TRBJ1-2; TRBD1 matches at 7 bases. The germline CDR1 and CDR2 sequences are SEHNR and FQNEAQ (reference sequence). The CDR3 is made up of 16 amino acids. The V and J ends lost 2 bases and 0 bases, in that order; junction bases with no gene match: 6. The CDR3 DNA is TGTGCCAGCAGCTTAATAGGGGGCTCAGCTAACTATGGCTACACCTTC. Its protein is CASSLIGGSANYGYTF.

CDR3 DNA sequence: TGTGCCAGCAGCTTATTGAGGCAGAGCCGGGTAGCTTTCTTT. It translates to CASSLLRQSRVAFF. This chain links TRBV7-9 with TRBJ1-1; D not resolved. Germline CDR1 SEHNR, CDR2 FQNEAQ (reference sequence). The CDR3 runs to 14 residues. V lost 2 bases and J 10 bases, leaving 17 bases between the germline ends.

The chain combines TRBV5-1 with TRBJ2-3; maybe TRBD1 (6 bases). The V end was cut by 4 bases, the J end by 3 bases, with 12 bases between. This CDR3 contains 14 residues. Per the germline V gene, CDR1 is SGHRS and CDR2 is YFSETQ. The CDR3 bases are TGCGCCAGCAGCGTCGGACAGCTTACAGATACGCAGTATTTT. Protein product: CASSVGQLTDTQYF.

This clonotype appeared a few times. CDR3 sequence: CSAKDIDLGETQYF. CDR3 DNA: TGCAGTGCTAAGGACATCGATCTAGGCGAGACCCAGTACTTC. The chain carries TRBV20-1 and TRBJ2-5; a possible D gene is TRBD1 (5 bases). The CDR3 extends over 14 amino acids. V was trimmed by 4 bases and J by 5 bases, leaving 17 bases between them. Germline CDR1 DFQATT, CDR2 SNEGSKA (reference sequence).

This clonotype was found many times. The germline gene is not matched at one end of the junction; a read error may be the cause. The chain uses TRBV12-3 or TRBV12-4 and TRBJ1-4; weak D call: TRBD1 (6 bases). CDR3 length equals 14 residues. The CDR3 is CASSLGQIDEKLFF. CDR3 DNA sequence: TGTGCCAGCAGCTTAGGACAGATAGATGAAAAACTGTTTTTT.

In its sample, this clonotype was seen a few times. This chain uses TRBV28 with TRBJ2-1, with 11 positions matching TRBD2. The CDR3 covers 18 residues. The J segment lost 0 bases and the V segment lost 6 bases, leaving 10 bases of the junction unmatched. The germline gives CDR1 MDHEN, CDR2 SYDVKM. Here the CDR3 DNA reads TGTGCCAGCAGGGGTTTAGCGGGAGGGCCCGACTCCTACAATGAGCAGTTCTTC. Residues: CASRGLAGGPDSYNEQFF.

The chain has TRBV20-1 and TRBJ2-7; D unresolved. V was trimmed by 6 bases and J by 0 bases, leaving 12 bases between them. The CDR3 consists of 13 residues. Germline V CDR1 and CDR2: DFQATT, SNEGSKA (reference sequence). CDR3 DNA sequence: TGCAGTGCAAAATGGGTCTACTCCTACGAGCAGTACTTC. Its protein is CSAKWVYSYEQYF.

The rearrangement uses TRBV12-3 or TRBV12-4 and TRBJ2-3; the D gene could be TRBD1 or TRBD2 (5 bases each). V was clipped by 8 bases and J by 7 bases, with 22 bases between them. This CDR3 has 15 residues. Written as DNA, the CDR3 is TGTGCCAGCTGGCGGGCCCAGTTCGGGGCCAATACGCAGTATTTT. Protein: CASWRAQFGANTQYF.

The sample holds many counts of this clonotype. V gene TRBV12-3 or TRBV12-4 combines with J gene TRBJ1-3; 8 bases match TRBD1. The CDR3 is 16 amino acids. The V and J ends lost 6 bases and 4 bases, in that order; junction bases with no gene match: 11. CDR3 in amino acids: CASRFQGALSGNTIYF. In nucleotides, the CDR3 is TGTGCCAGCAGATTCCAGGGGGCGCTTTCCGGAAACACCATATATTTT.

This clonotype was counted between two and nine times. The rearrangement joins TRBV28 to TRBJ1-4, with TRBD1 identical over 9 bases. This CDR3 contains 18 residues. Trimming took 0 bases from V and 2 from J; bases not matched to a gene: 7. The germline V gene has CDR1 MDHEN and CDR2 SYDVKM. Here the CDR3 reads CASSLWVGQGSTNEKLFF. CDR3 DNA: TGTGCCAGCAGTTTATGGGTGGGACAGGGTTCCACTAATGAAAAACTGTTTTTT. Using reference TRBV28 and TRBJ1-4 for the parts outside the CDR3, the full variable domain is DVKVTQSSRYLVKRTGEKVFLECVQDMDHENMFWYRQDPGLGLRLIYFSYDVKMKEKGDIPEGYSVSREKKERFSLILESASTNQTSMYLCASSLWVGQGSTNEKLFFGSGTQLSVL.